The 7 T cell receptor beta chains in this list originate from one sample, sequenced in a study of blood T cell repertoires in COVID-19. Sequencing was performed with immunoSEQ multiplex PCR; in TCRdb, only in-frame clones are kept and a portion is missing. This sample has fewer than 50,000 clones; around four fifths occur once, and the top ten carry about 1.5%. Sequencing input: peripheral blood. All receptors come from a man between 60 and 70 years old with COVID-19, enrolled during active disease.

This clone appeared a few times. V usage is TRBV19 and J usage is TRBJ1-6; D is unresolved. The CDR3 has 15 amino acids. Per the germline V gene, CDR1 is LNHDA and CDR2 is SQIVND (reference sequence). Trimming removed 5 bases at V and 5 bases at J, with 13 bases between. CDR3 coding DNA: TGTGCCAGTAGTGAGGGAAGAAGGGATAATTCACCCCTCCACTTT. Amino acids: CASSEGRRDNSPLHF.

The chain couples TRBV15 to TRBJ1-4; D is possibly TRBD1 (5 bases). Germline CDR1 reads LNHNV; CDR2 reads YYDKDF (reference sequence). The CDR3 length is 16 residues. Deletions cut 1 base from V and 4 bases from J, with 13 bases between. The DNA of the CDR3 is TGTGCCACCAGCAGAGGGGCGGGGACCTATAATGAAAAACTGTTTTTT. Translating it yields CATSRGAGTYNEKLFF.

A single count supports this clone. The chain links TRBV29-1 to TRBJ2-7; 8 bases are a match to TRBD2. Germline-derived CDR1 and CDR2 are SQVTM and ANQGSEA. V lost 8 bases to trimming and J lost 5 bases; unmatched junction nucleotides: 8. The CDR3 loop spans 12 amino acids. The CDR3: CSIGRGKDEQYF. The CDR3 nucleotides read TGCAGCATCGGGAGGGGCAAGGACGAGCAGTACTTC.

The rearrangement uses TRBV29-1 and TRBJ1-1; the match to TRBD1 covers 8 bases. CDR1 and CDR2 from the germline V gene are SQVTM and ANQGSEA. V lost 1 base and J lost 5; bases outside the gene matches: 9. The CDR3 consists of 15 residues. CDR3 in DNA: TGCAGCGTTGAAGGCCTACAGGGGGTGATTACTGAAGCTTTCTTT. Its translation is CSVEGLQGVITEAFF.

J is TRBJ1-1 and V is TRBV5-1, with 7 bases lining up with TRBD1. V gave up 2 bases and J gave up 1 base; unmatched junction bases: 5. CDR3 length: 15 residues. From germline, CDR1 is SGHRS and CDR2 YFSETQ. The CDR3 nucleotides are TGCGCCAGCAGCTTACAGGGGTCGAAGAACACTGAAGCTTTCTTT. Protein sequence: CASSLQGSKNTEAFF. Full variable domain (outside the CDR3, taken from reference TRBV5-1 and TRBJ1-1): KAGVTQTPRYLIKTRGQQVTLSCSPISGHRSVSWYQQTPGQGLQFLFEYFSETQRNKGNFPGRFSGRQFSNSRSEMNVSTLELGDSALYLCASSLQGSKNTEAFFGQGTRLTVV.

CDR3 amino acids: CASSQEITGGVYGYTF. Here the CDR3 DNA reads TGCGCCAGCAGCCAAGAAATCACAGGGGGCGTCTATGGCTACACCTTC. The gene calls are TRBV4-1 and TRBJ1-2, with 9 bases aligning to TRBD1. CDR1 and CDR2 from the germline V gene are MGHRA and YSYEKL. The CDR3 runs to 16 residues. The ends lost 0 bases at V and 4 bases at J; junction bases unmatched: 6.

The chain employs TRBV5-1 and TRBJ2-7; D perhaps matches TRBD1 (5 bases). CDR1 SGHRS and CDR2 YFSETQ come from the germline V gene. Trimming shortened V by 4 bases and J by 3 bases, and 14 bases separated the two germline ends. This CDR3 is 14 amino acids long. The CDR3: CASSLAARDYEQYF. CDR3 in DNA: TGCGCCAGCAGCCTGGCGGCCAGGGACTACGAGCAGTACTTC.